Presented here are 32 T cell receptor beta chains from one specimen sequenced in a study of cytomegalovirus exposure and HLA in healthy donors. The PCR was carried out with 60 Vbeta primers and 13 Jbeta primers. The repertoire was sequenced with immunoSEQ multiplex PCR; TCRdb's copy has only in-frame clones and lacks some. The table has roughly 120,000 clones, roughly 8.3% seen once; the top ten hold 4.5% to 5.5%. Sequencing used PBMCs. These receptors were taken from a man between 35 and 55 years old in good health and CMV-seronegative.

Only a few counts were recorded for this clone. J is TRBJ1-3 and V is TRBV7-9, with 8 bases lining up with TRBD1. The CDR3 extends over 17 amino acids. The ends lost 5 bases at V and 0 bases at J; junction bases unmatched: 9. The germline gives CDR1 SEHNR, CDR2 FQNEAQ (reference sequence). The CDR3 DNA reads TGTGCCAGCAGCCCACAGGGGGTAATAAGCTCTGGAAACACCATATATTTT. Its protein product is CASSPQGVISSGNTIYF.

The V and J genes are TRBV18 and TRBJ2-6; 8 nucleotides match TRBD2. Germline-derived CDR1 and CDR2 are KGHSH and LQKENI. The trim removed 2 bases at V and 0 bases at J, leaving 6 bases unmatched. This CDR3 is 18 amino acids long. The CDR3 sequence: CASSPAGGGSSGANVLTF. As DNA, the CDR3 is TGTGCCAGCTCACCAGCGGGGGGCGGTAGCTCTGGGGCCAACGTCCTGACTTTC.

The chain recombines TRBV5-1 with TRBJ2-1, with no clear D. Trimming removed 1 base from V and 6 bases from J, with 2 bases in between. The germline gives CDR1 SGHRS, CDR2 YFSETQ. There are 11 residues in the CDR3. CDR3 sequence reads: CASSLRNEQFF. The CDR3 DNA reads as TGCGCCAGCAGCTTGCGCAATGAGCAGTTCTTC.

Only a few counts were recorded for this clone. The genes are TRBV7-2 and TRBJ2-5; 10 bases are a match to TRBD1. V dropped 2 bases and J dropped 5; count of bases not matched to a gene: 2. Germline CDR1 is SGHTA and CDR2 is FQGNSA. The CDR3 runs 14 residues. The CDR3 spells CASSLMGQGETQYF. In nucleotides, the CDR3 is TGTGCCAGCAGCTTAATGGGACAGGGGGAGACCCAGTACTTC.

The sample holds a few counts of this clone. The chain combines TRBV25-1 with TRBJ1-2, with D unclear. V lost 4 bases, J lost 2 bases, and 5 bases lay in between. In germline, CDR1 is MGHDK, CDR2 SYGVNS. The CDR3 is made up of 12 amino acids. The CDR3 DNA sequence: TGTGCCAGCAGTGCACAGAACTATGGCTACACCTTC. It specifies CASSAQNYGYTF.

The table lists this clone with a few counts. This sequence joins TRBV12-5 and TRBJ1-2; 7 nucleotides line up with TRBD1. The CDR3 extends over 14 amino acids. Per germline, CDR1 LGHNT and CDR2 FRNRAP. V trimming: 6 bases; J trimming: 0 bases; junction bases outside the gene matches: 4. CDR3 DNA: TGTGCTAGTGGCCGGGACAGTACTAACTATGGCTACACCTTC. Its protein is CASGRDSTNYGYTF.

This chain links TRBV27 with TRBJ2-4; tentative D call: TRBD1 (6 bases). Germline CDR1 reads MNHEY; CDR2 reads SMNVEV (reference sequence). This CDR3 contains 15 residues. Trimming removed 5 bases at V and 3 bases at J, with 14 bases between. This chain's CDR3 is CASSPLQGNKNIQYF. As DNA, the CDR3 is TGTGCCAGCAGTCCTCTCCAGGGGAACAAAAACATTCAGTACTTC.

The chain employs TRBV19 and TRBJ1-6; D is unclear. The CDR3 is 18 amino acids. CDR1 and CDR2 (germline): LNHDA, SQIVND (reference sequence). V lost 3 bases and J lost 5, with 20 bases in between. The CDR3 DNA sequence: TGTGCCAGTAGTATTAGCGGGTCCTTAGGGCGGGATAATTCACCCCTCCACTTT. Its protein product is CASSISGSLGRDNSPLHF. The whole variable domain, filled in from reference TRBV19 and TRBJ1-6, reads DGGITQSPKYLFRKEGQNVTLSCEQNLNHDAMYWYRQDPGQGLRLIYYSQIVNDFQKGDIAEGYSVSREKKESFPLTVTSAQKNPTAFYLCASSISGSLGRDNSPLHFGNGTRLTVT.

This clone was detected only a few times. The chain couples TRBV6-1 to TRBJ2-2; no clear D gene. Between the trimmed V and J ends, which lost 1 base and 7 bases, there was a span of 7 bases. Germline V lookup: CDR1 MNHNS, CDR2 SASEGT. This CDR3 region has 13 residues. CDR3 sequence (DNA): TGTGCCAGCAGTGAAGAAATATACGGGGAGCTGTTTTTT. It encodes CASSEEIYGELFF.

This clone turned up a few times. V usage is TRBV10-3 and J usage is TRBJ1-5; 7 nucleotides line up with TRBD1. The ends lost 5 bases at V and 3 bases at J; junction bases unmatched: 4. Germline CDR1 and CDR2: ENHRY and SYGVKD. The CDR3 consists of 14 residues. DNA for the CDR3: TGTGCCATCAGTAACGACAGGGACAATCAGCCCCAGCATTTT. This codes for CAISNDRDNQPQHF.

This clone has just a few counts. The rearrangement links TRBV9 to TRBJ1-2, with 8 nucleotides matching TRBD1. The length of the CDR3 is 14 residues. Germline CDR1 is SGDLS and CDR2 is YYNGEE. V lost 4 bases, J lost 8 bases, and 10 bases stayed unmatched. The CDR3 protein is CASSRGVTGDGYTF. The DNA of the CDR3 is TGTGCCAGCAGCAGAGGCGTGACAGGGGACGGCTACACCTTC. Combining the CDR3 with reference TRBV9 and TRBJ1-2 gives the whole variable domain DSGVTQTPKHLITATGQRVTLRCSPRSGDLSVYWYQQSLDQGLQFLIQYYNGEERAKGNILERFSAQQFPDLHSELNLSSLELGDSALYFCASSRGVTGDGYTFGSGTRLTVV.

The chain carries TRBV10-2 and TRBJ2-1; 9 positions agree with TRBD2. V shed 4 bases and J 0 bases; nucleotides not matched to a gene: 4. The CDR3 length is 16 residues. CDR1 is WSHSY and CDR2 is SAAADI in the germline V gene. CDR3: CASSGPSGTSYNEQFF. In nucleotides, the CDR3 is TGCGCCAGCAGTGGCCCTAGCGGGACCTCCTACAATGAGCAGTTCTTC.

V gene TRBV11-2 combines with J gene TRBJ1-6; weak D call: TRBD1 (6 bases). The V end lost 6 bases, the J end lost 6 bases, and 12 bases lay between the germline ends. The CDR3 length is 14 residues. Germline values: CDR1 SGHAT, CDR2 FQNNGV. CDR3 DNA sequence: TGTGCCAGCAGTCAAACAGGGTTTAATTCACCCCTCCACTTT. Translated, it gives CASSQTGFNSPLHF.

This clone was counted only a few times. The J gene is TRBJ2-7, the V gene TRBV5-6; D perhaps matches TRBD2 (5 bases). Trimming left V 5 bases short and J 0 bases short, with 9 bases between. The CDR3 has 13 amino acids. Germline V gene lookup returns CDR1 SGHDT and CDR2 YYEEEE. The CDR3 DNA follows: TGTGCCAGCAGTCGGACTGTCTCCTACGAGCAGTACTTC. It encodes CASSRTVSYEQYF.

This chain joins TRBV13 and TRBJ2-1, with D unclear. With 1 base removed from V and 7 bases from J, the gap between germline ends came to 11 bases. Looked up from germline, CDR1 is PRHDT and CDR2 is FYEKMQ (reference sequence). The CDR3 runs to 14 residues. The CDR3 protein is CASSLAPESNEQFF. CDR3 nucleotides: TGTGCCAGCAGCTTAGCCCCGGAGAGTAATGAGCAGTTCTTC.

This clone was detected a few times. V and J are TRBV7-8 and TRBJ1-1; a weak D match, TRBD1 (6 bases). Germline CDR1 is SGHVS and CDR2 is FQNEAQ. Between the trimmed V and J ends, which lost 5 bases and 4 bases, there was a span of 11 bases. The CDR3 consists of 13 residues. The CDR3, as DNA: TGTGCCAGCAGCCAGATACAGGGCACTGAAGCTTTCTTT. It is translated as CASSQIQGTEAFF.

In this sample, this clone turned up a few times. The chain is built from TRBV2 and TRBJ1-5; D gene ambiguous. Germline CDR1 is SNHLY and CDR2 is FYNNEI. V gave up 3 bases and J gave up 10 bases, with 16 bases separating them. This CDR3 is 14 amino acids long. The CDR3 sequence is CASSELGAGSPQHF. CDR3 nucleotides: TGTGCCAGCAGTGAGCTGGGAGCTGGCAGCCCCCAGCATTTT.

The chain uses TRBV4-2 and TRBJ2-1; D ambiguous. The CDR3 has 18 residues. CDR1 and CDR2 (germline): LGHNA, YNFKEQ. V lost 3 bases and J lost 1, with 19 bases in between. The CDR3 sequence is CASSHKQGPRRSYNEQFF. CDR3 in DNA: TGTGCCAGCAGCCACAAGCAAGGTCCCCGGAGATCCTACAATGAGCAGTTCTTC.

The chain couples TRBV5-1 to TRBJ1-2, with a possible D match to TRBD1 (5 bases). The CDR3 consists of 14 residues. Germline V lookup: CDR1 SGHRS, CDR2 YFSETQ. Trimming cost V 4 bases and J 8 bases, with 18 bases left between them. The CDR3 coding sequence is TGCGCCAGCAGCACCGCTCAGGGAATAGGGGGCTACACCTTC. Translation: CASSTAQGIGGYTF.

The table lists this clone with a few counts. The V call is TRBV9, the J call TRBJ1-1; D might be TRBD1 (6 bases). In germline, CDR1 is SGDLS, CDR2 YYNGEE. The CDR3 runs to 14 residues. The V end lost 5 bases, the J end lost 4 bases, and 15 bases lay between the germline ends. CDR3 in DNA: TGTGCCAGCAGTAACACTCCAGGGGCCACTGAAGCTTTCTTT. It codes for CASSNTPGATEAFF.

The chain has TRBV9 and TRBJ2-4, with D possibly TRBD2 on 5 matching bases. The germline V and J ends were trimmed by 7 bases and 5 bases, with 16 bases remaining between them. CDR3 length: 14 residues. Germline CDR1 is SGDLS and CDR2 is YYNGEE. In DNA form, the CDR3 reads TGTGCCAGCGGACGAGCATCCGGGGAAAACATTCAGTACTTC. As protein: CASGRASGENIQYF.

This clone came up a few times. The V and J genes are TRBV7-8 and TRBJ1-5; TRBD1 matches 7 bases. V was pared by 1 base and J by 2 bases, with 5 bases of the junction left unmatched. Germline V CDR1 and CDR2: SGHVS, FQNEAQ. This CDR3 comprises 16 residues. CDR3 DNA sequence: TGTGCCAGCAGCTTAGTAGGCAGGGGGGGCAATCAGCCCCAGCATTTT. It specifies CASSLVGRGGNQPQHF.

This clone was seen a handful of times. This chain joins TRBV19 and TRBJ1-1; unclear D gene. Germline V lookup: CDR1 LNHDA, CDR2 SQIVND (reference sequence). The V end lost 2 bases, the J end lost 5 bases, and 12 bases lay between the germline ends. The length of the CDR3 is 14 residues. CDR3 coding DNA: TGTGCCAGTAGTATAAGTGGTGCGTCAACTGAAGCTTTCTTT. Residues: CASSISGASTEAFF.

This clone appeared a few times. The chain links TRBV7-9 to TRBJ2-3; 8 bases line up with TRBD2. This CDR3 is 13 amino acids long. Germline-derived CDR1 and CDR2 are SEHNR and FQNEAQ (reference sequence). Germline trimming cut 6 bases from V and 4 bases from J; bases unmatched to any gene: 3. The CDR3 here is CASRLLAADTQYF. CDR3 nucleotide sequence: TGTGCCAGCAGACTACTAGCGGCAGATACGCAGTATTTT. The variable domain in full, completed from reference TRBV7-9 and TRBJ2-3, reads DTGVSQNPRHKITKRGQNVTFRCDPISEHNRLYWYRQTLGQGPEFLTYFQNEAQLEKSRLLSDRFSAERPKGSFSTLEIQRTEQGDSAMYLCASRLLAADTQYFGPGTRLTVL.

CDR3 residues: CASSENQPQHF. CDR3 nucleotides: TGTGCCAGCAGCGAGAATCAGCCCCAGCATTTT. The gene calls are TRBV5-4 and TRBJ1-5; unclear D gene. This CDR3 is 11 amino acids long. The ends were cut back, 4 bases at V and 4 bases at J, with 3 bases in the middle. Germline V gene data show CDR1 as SGHNT and CDR2 as YYREEE (reference sequence).

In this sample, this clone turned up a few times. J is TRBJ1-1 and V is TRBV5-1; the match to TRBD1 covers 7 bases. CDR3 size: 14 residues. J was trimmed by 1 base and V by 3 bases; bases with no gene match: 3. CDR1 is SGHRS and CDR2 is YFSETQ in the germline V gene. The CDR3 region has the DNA TGCGCCAGCAGCTCCTACAGGGGGAACACTGAAGCTTTCTTT. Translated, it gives CASSSYRGNTEAFF.

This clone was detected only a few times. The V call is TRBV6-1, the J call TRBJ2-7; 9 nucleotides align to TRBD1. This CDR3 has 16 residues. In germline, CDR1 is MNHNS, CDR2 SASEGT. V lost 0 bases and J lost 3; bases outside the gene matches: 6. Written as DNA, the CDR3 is TGTGCCAGCAGTGAAGCCCCCTGGGACAGGGACTACGAGCAGTACTTC. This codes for CASSEAPWDRDYEQYF.

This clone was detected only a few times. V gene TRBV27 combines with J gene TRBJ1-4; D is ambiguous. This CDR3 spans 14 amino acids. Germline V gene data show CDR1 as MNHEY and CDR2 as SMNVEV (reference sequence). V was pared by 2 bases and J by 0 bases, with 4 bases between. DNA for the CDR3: TGTGCCAGCAGTTTACAGGCAACTAATGAAAAACTGTTTTTT. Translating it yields CASSLQATNEKLFF.

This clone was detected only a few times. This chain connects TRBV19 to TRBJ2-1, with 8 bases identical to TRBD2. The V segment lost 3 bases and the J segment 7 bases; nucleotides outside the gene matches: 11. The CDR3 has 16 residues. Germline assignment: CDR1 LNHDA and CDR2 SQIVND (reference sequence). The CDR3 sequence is CASSIEPGTRRNEQFF. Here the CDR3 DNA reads TGTGCCAGTAGTATTGAACCCGGGACTAGGAGAAATGAGCAGTTCTTC.

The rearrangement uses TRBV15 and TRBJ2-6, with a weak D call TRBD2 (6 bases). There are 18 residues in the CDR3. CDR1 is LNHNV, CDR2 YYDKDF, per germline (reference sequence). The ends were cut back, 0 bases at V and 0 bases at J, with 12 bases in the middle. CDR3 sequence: CATSRDWRDPSGANVLTF. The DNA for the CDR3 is TGTGCCACCAGCAGAGATTGGAGGGACCCCTCTGGGGCCAACGTCCTGACTTTC.

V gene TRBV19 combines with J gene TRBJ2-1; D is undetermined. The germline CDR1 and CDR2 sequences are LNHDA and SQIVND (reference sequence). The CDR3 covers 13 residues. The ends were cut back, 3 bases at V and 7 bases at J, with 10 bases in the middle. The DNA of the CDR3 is TGTGCCAGTAGTATCCCCCCGACTAATGAGCAGTTCTTC. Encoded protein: CASSIPPTNEQFF.

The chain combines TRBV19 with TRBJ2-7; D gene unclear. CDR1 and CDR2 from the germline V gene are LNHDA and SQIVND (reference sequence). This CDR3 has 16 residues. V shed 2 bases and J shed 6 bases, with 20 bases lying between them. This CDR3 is CASSISDNAAPVEQYF. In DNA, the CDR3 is TGTGCCAGTAGTATAAGTGACAATGCCGCCCCTGTCGAGCAGTACTTC. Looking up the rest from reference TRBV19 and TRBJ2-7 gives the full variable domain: DGGITQSPKYLFRKEGQNVTLSCEQNLNHDAMYWYRQDPGQGLRLIYYSQIVNDFQKGDIAEGYSVSREKKESFPLTVTSAQKNPTAFYLCASSISDNAAPVEQYFGPGTRLTVT.